Below, 32 T cell receptor beta chains from the same sample are listed, as sequenced in a study of shared T cell receptors in the human thymus. Here immunoSEQ multiplex PCR was the method, and the copy in TCRdb shows in-frame clones only, minus some. The data show hundreds of thousands of clones, about 90% seen once. The same specimen was also included in a second study, on human thymus T cells.

The sequenced sample was thymocytes. The receptors were sampled from a boy in the first two years of life with a congenital heart defect.

This chain connects TRBV7-6 to TRBJ2-1, with D possibly being TRBD1 (6 bases). Trimming shortened V by 5 bases and J by 3 bases, and 17 bases separated the two germline ends. The CDR3 sequence is 16 residues long. Per germline, CDR1 SGHVS and CDR2 FNYEAQ. The CDR3 DNA sequence: TGTGCCAGCAGCCAATATCCGACAGGAAACTACAATGAGCAGTTCTTC. Translated: CASSQYPTGNYNEQFF.

The rearrangement joins TRBV5-1 to TRBJ2-1, with TRBD2 as a possible D gene (7 bases). The CDR3 is 15 amino acids. Germline CDR1 SGHRS, CDR2 YFSETQ. V lost 7 bases and J lost 5, with 19 bases in between. For the CDR3, the DNA is TGCGCCAGCCACATTCAGGGAGGGGGAAACAATGAGCAGTTCTTC. Protein sequence: CASHIQGGGNNEQFF.

The chain recombines TRBV4-3 with TRBJ1-4, with D hard to call. The germline V gene encodes CDR1 LGHNA and CDR2 YSLEER. The V gene lost 0 bases and the J gene lost 7 bases, with 18 bases spanning the gap. This CDR3 region has 17 residues. Written as DNA, the CDR3 is TGCGCCAGCAGCCAAGATATCCAAAAGCCCTTTAGTGAAAAACTGTTTTTT. Amino acid sequence: CASSQDIQKPFSEKLFF.

In its sample, this clone was seen once. The rearrangement links TRBV14 to TRBJ2-3, with a weak D call TRBD2 (6 bases). V was cut by 3 bases and J by 1 base, with 20 bases left in between. The CDR3 spans 18 residues. Germline CDR1 is SGHDN and CDR2 is FVKESK. The CDR3, as DNA: TGTGCCAGCAGCCACCTCGGGCCCCGGAGGGCTGGCACAGATACGCAGTATTTT. Its protein product is CASSHLGPRRAGTDTQYF.

This clone was picked up one time. Here the CDR3 DNA reads TGCGCCAGCAGCCGGGACTCAGGGTACGAGCAGTACTTC. Protein product: CASSRDSGYEQYF. This chain joins TRBV4-3 and TRBJ2-5, with a weak D call TRBD2 (6 bases). TRBJ2-7 matches the DNA end more closely, so the J call is doubtful. In germline, CDR1 is LGHNA, CDR2 YSLEER. This CDR3 comprises 13 residues.

In its sample, this clone was seen once. V and J are TRBV7-9 and TRBJ2-5; 7 nucleotides agree with TRBD2. CDR1 and CDR2 (germline): SEHNR, FQNEAQ (reference sequence). CDR3 length: 14 amino acids. Germline trimming cut 3 bases from V and 3 bases from J; bases unmatched to any gene: 4. The CDR3 DNA reads as TGTGCCAGCAGCTTTTCCGCGGGGGAAGAGACCCAGTACTTC. Translated, it gives CASSFSAGEETQYF. Together with reference TRBV7-9 and TRBJ2-5, the CDR3 gives the full variable domain: DTGVSQNPRHKITKRGQNVTFRCDPISEHNRLYWYRQTLGQGPEFLTYFQNEAQLEKSRLLSDRFSAERPKGSFSTLEIQRTEQGDSAMYLCASSFSAGEETQYFGPGTRLLVL.

The rearrangement joins TRBV4-1 to TRBJ2-3; the match to TRBD1 covers 9 bases. V was clipped by 0 bases and J by 0 bases; unmatched bases: 4. The CDR3 is 17 amino acids. CDR1 is MGHRA, CDR2 YSYEKL, per germline. The DNA of the CDR3 is TGCGCCAGCAGCCAAGAAGGGGGACAGGGTAGCACAGATACGCAGTATTTT. Its translation is CASSQEGGQGSTDTQYF.

V usage is TRBV4-1 and J usage is TRBJ2-3, with 8 nucleotides matching TRBD2. The CDR3 consists of 18 residues. Trimming took 2 bases from V and 4 from J; bases not matched to a gene: 14. The germline V gene encodes CDR1 MGHRA and CDR2 YSYEKL. The CDR3 nucleotides read TGCGCCAGCAGCCAAAAAGTCCCGGGACTAGGATTTTCAGATACGCAGTATTTT. It translates to CASSQKVPGLGFSDTQYF.

The chain employs TRBV25-1 and TRBJ2-1; 8 bases line up with TRBD2. This CDR3 contains 15 residues. Trimming took 2 bases from V and 6 from J; bases not matched to a gene: 6. Germline CDR1 is MGHDK and CDR2 is SYGVNS. The CDR3 protein is CASSETSGPINEQFF. CDR3 bases: TGTGCCAGCAGTGAAACTAGCGGCCCTATCAATGAGCAGTTCTTC.

This clone has only one observation. The chain combines TRBV7-2 with TRBJ2-7; 9 nucleotides match TRBD1. From germline, CDR1 is SGHTA and CDR2 FQGNSA. V gave up 1 base and J gave up 6 bases; unmatched junction bases: 13. The CDR3 contains 17 residues. CDR3 region: CASSLDRGPGGVPEQYF. CDR3 DNA sequence: TGTGCCAGCAGCTTAGACAGGGGGCCAGGGGGGGTTCCCGAGCAGTACTTC.

The CDR3 region is CASSQEGSGGYNEQFF. In DNA form, the CDR3 reads TGTGCCAGCAGCCAAGAGGGGAGCGGGGGGTACAATGAGCAGTTCTTC. This rearrangement joins TRBV14 to TRBJ2-1, with 9 bases lining up with TRBD2. Germline loops: CDR1 SGHDN, CDR2 FVKESK. The CDR3 runs 16 residues. V gave up 0 bases and J gave up 4 bases; unmatched junction bases: 4. The variable domain in full, with the rest retrieved from reference TRBV14 and TRBJ2-1, is EAGVTQFPSHSVIEKGQTVTLRCDPISGHDNLYWYRRVMGKEIKFLLHFVKESKQDESGMPNNRFLAERTGGTYSTLKVQPAELEDSGVYFCASSQEGSGGYNEQFFGPGTRLTVL.

This sequence joins TRBV4-3 and TRBJ1-3; the match to TRBD1 covers 7 bases. In germline, CDR1 is LGHNA, CDR2 YSLEER. V was clipped by 5 bases and J by 2 bases; unmatched bases: 6. The CDR3 consists of 15 residues. The CDR3 reads CASSYRGIPGNTIYF. For the CDR3, the DNA is TGCGCCAGCAGCTACAGGGGCATCCCTGGAAACACCATATATTTT.

The V and J genes are TRBV20-1 and TRBJ1-1; D is possibly TRBD1 (6 bases). The CDR3 runs 11 residues. Trimming removed 6 bases from V and 6 bases from J, with 11 bases in between. Germline V gives CDR1 DFQATT, CDR2 SNEGSKA (reference sequence). CDR3 sequence (DNA): TGCAGTGCGCCAGGGGAAGCTGAAGCTTTCTTT. It specifies CSAPGEAEAFF.

In DNA form, the CDR3 reads TGTGCCAGTAGTGTGGACAGGGGAGACGAGCAGTACTTC. It translates to CASSVDRGDEQYF. The V gene is TRBV19, the J gene TRBJ2-7; 9 bases agree with TRBD1. After removal of 5 bases from V and 5 bases from J, the junction contained 4 bases not matched to a gene. The CDR3 extends over 13 amino acids. Germline assignment: CDR1 LNHDA and CDR2 SQIVND (reference sequence).

The chain combines TRBV30 with TRBJ2-7, with D possibly TRBD1 on 6 matching bases. CDR1 and CDR2 from the germline V gene are GTSNPN and SVGIG (reference sequence). The V and J ends lost 3 bases and 0 bases respectively, with 9 bases between them. This CDR3 is 13 amino acids long. CDR3 nucleotide sequence: TGTGCCTGGAGGAACAGGGCCTCCTACGAGCAGTACTTC. Translation gives CAWRNRASYEQYF. Filled out from reference TRBV30 and TRBJ2-7, the complete variable domain reads SQTIHQWPATLVQPVGSPLSLECTVEGTSNPNLYWYRQAAGRGLQLLFYSVGIGQISSEVPQNLSASRPQDRQFILSSKKLLLSDSGFYLCAWRNRASYEQYFGPGTRLTVT.

J is TRBJ1-5 and V is TRBV2; maybe TRBD1 (5 bases). This CDR3 has 15 amino acids. From germline, CDR1 is SNHLY and CDR2 FYNNEI. V lost 7 bases and J 2 bases, leaving 15 bases between the germline ends. The CDR3 spells CASTRWGEGNQPQHF. The CDR3 coding sequence is TGTGCCAGCACCCGGTGGGGGGAAGGCAATCAGCCCCAGCATTTT.

The rearrangement joins TRBV28 to TRBJ1-5; 10 bases map to TRBD1. The CDR3 loop spans 17 amino acids. Germline CDR1 is MDHEN and CDR2 is SYDVKM. V shed 7 bases, J shed 1 base, and the junction held 10 bases outside the gene matches. CDR3 bases: TGTGCCAGCATTCACGGGACAGGGGTACAGAGCAATCAGCCCCAGCATTTT. It codes for CASIHGTGVQSNQPQHF.

This clone has more than one count but fewer than ten. The chain couples TRBV19 to TRBJ1-1; no clear D. The ends were cut back, 3 bases at V and 3 bases at J, with 8 bases in the middle. The CDR3 covers 13 residues. CDR1 is LNHDA and CDR2 is SQIVND in the germline V gene (reference sequence). In DNA form, the CDR3 reads TGTGCCAGTAGTATTGGGGAGGACACTGAAGCTTTCTTT. Encoded protein: CASSIGEDTEAFF.

The J gene is TRBJ2-1, the V gene TRBV25-1, with 13 bases that match TRBD2. Germline loops: CDR1 MGHDK, CDR2 SYGVNS. The CDR3 consists of 16 residues. The V and J ends lost 1 base and 6 bases, in that order; junction bases with no gene match: 3. The chain's CDR3 is CASSESGTSGTNEQFF. CDR3 nucleotide sequence: TGTGCCAGCAGTGAATCGGGGACTAGCGGGACCAATGAGCAGTTCTTC.

This clone was seen once. The rearrangement uses TRBV5-1 and TRBJ2-6; 7 positions match TRBD2. CDR1 is SGHRS and CDR2 is YFSETQ in the germline V gene. V lost 2 bases and J lost 1; bases outside the gene matches: 9. The CDR3 is 18 amino acids. The CDR3 bases are TGCGCCAGCAGCTTCGATCGGTTGGGGGGGTCTGGGGCCAACGTCCTGACTTTC. As protein: CASSFDRLGGSGANVLTF.

This chain joins TRBV5-6 and TRBJ2-7, with 16 bases lining up with TRBD2. The V gene end was trimmed by 0 bases and the J gene end by 3 bases; junction bases not matched to a gene: 6. The CDR3 is made up of 18 amino acids. CDR1 and CDR2 (germline): SGHDT, YYEEEE. This chain's CDR3 is CASSLEGTSGRADYEQYF. The DNA of the CDR3 is TGTGCCAGCAGCTTGGAAGGGACTAGCGGGAGGGCCGACTACGAGCAGTACTTC.

This chain connects TRBV5-1 to TRBJ2-1; TRBD2 aligns across 8 bases. The CDR3 loop spans 17 amino acids. The trim removed 1 base at V and 4 bases at J, leaving 10 bases unmatched. Germline values: CDR1 SGHRS, CDR2 YFSETQ. This CDR3 reads CASSLWPGGWVYNEQFF. The CDR3 nucleotides read TGCGCCAGCAGCTTGTGGCCGGGAGGGTGGGTGTACAATGAGCAGTTCTTC.

This clone was found a few times. CDR3: CAWSVTDGQITTEAFF. The CDR3 DNA sequence: TGTGCCTGGAGTGTAACAGATGGACAGATAACCACTGAAGCTTTCTTT. The genes are TRBV30 and TRBJ1-1; possibly TRBD1 for D (6 bases). V was cut by 0 bases and J by 4 bases, with 18 bases left in between. The CDR3 is made up of 16 amino acids. Germline V lookup: CDR1 GTSNPN, CDR2 SVGIG (reference sequence).

This sequence joins TRBV6-5 and TRBJ1-1; 10 positions match TRBD1. V shed 4 bases and J 5 bases; nucleotides not matched to a gene: 7. This CDR3 comprises 15 residues. CDR1 MNHEY and CDR2 SVGAGI come from the germline V gene. CDR3 sequence (DNA): TGTGCCAGCAGTTTTTATGGACAGGGGGAAACTGAAGCTTTCTTT. It translates to CASSFYGQGETEAFF.

This rearrangement joins TRBV29-1 to TRBJ2-1; 12 bases align to TRBD2. The V gene end was trimmed by 7 bases and the J gene end by 5 bases; junction bases not matched to a gene: 9. Germline CDR1 SQVTM, CDR2 ANQGSEA. CDR3 length equals 15 residues. In nucleotides, the CDR3 is TGCAGCGGCGGACCTCTAGCGGGAGGGAACAATGAGCAGTTCTTC. It translates to CSGGPLAGGNNEQFF.

The chain couples TRBV5-4 to TRBJ2-1; D perhaps matches TRBD2 (5 bases). Per the germline V gene, CDR1 is SGHNT and CDR2 is YYREEE (reference sequence). The CDR3 covers 18 residues. The V end lost 1 base, the J end lost 5 bases, and 22 bases lay between the germline ends. The CDR3 reads CASSLRSGLANLHNEQFF. The CDR3 DNA sequence: TGTGCCAGCAGCTTGCGTTCCGGCCTAGCTAACCTACACAATGAGCAGTTCTTC.

The rearrangement links TRBV27 to TRBJ2-7, with 13 bases lining up with TRBD2. The CDR3 has 18 amino acids. The V gene's germline CDR1 is MNHEY and CDR2 SMNVEV (reference sequence). Trimming cost V 5 bases and J 1 base; bases outside gene matches: 11. CDR3 protein: CASSRGLAGATSSYEQYF. The CDR3 nucleotides read TGTGCCAGCAGTCGTGGACTAGCGGGAGCCACATCTTCCTACGAGCAGTACTTC.

The V gene is TRBV7-2, the J gene TRBJ2-7, with TRBD2 matching over 12 bases. Germline values: CDR1 SGHTA, CDR2 FQGNSA. The V segment lost 5 bases and the J segment 4 bases; nucleotides outside the gene matches: 6. This CDR3 region has 15 residues. The CDR3 protein is CASSLRLAGVYEQYF. The CDR3 DNA follows: TGTGCCAGCAGCCTCCGACTAGCGGGAGTGTACGAGCAGTACTTC.

This chain connects TRBV5-4 to TRBJ2-1; 12 nucleotides agree with TRBD1. With 6 bases clipped from V and 7 bases from J, the junction kept 8 bases outside the gene matches. Germline lookup yields CDR1 SGHNT and CDR2 YYREEE (reference sequence). This CDR3 has 15 amino acids. The CDR3: CASTDRDRGQNEQFF. Written as DNA, the CDR3 is TGTGCCAGCACCGACCGGGACAGGGGGCAGAATGAGCAGTTCTTC.

The chain uses TRBV27 and TRBJ2-7; 9 positions match TRBD1. Per germline, CDR1 MNHEY and CDR2 SMNVEV (reference sequence). Germline trimming cut 4 bases from V and 3 bases from J; bases unmatched to any gene: 4. The length of the CDR3 is 14 residues. The chain's CDR3 is CASSSDRGDYEQYF. CDR3 bases: TGTGCCAGCAGTTCGGACAGGGGTGACTACGAGCAGTACTTC.

In nucleotides, the CDR3 is TGTGCCAGCAGCCAGACTAGCGGGGGCCGTTACACCGGGGAGCTGTTTTTT. Residues: CASSQTSGGRYTGELFF. V and J are TRBV4-2 and TRBJ2-2, with 12 bases identical to TRBD2. CDR1 and CDR2 from the germline V gene are LGHNA and YNFKEQ. V lost 3 bases to trimming and J lost 3 bases; unmatched junction nucleotides: 5. The length of the CDR3 is 17 residues.

The chain couples TRBV14 to TRBJ1-1, with no clear D. Germline CDR1 reads SGHDN; CDR2 reads FVKESK. This CDR3 has 15 amino acids. The V gene lost 0 bases and the J gene lost 6 bases, with 14 bases spanning the gap. CDR3 nucleotides: TGTGCCAGCAGCCAAGATGGGCCTTTGGGCGCTGAAGCTTTCTTT. Its protein is CASSQDGPLGAEAFF.